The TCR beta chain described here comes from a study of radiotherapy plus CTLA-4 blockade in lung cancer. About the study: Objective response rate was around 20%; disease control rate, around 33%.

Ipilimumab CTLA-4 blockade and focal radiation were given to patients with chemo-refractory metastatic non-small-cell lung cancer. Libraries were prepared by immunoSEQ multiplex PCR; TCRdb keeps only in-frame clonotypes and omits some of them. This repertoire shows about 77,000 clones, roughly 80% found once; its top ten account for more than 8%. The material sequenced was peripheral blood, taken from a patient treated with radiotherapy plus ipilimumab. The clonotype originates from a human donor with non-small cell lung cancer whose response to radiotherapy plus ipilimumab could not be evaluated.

The CDR3 bases are TGTGCCAGTAGTATTCCCGACGACACTAGCGGGAGCTTCGAGCAGTACTTC. Translating it yields CASSIPDDTSGSFEQYF. The V call is TRBV19, the J call TRBJ2-7; 11 nucleotides align to TRBD2. CDR1 and CDR2 from the germline V gene are LNHDA and SQIVND (reference sequence). Trimming removed 3 bases from V and 6 bases from J; junction bases left unmatched: 13. The CDR3 totals 17 residues.